This T cell receptor (beta chain) was retrieved from a study of T-cell memory formation after mild COVID-19. Germline lookup yields CDR1 SGHDN and CDR2 FVKESK. Trimming took 1 base from V and 0 from J, leaving 12 bases between them. CDR3 length equals 16 residues. One entry per CDR3 protein results from TCRdb running MiXCR on the 5' RACE reads. The sample records approximately 350,000 distinct CDR3 sequences, under 15% being singletons. The chain employs TRBV14 and TRBJ1-2; D gene ambiguous. The sequence was collected from a man between 18 and 29 years old who had mild COVID-19 (a few samples of this study predate the infection). Cell type and time point are not known. Sequencing input: PBMCs or a T cell subset sorted from them (not recorded which). The CDR3 nucleotides are TGTGCCAGCAGCCAAGTTCATGGTCCAGCTAACTATGGCTACACCTTC. The encoded protein is CASSQVHGPANYGYTF.